This paragraph reports one TCR beta chain. The sample contains more than one DNA sequence encoding this CDR3. V was trimmed by 6 bases and J by 5 bases, leaving 7 bases between them. Germline V CDR1 and CDR2: MNHEY, SVGAGI. This CDR3 spans 11 amino acids. Here immunoSEQ multiplex PCR was the method, and the copy in TCRdb shows in-frame clones only, minus some. The data contain over 850,000 clones, around three quarters of them singletons. This entry belongs to a study of shared clonotypes between healthy human individuals. The chain combines TRBV6-5 with TRBJ2-5, with D uncertain. What was sequenced was memory CD4+ T cells from PBMCs. Subset given: CD45RA-negative fraction. This sequence originates from a man between 18 and 29 years old in good health. Some clones in this sample may be carry-over from other donors' samples. CDR3 DNA: TGTGCCAGCAGGCAACAGGAGACCCAGTACTTC. Translation gives CASRQQETQYF.